The source of this T cell receptor beta chain is a study of sequential checkpoint blockade in melanoma. On the study more broadly: After both sequences, patients received maintenance nivolumab.

Treatment here: randomized to nivolumab then ipilimumab (arm A) or the reverse (arm B). DNA-damaging chemotherapy had not been given to any patient beforehand. From thawed PBMCs, live CD3+CD8+ cells negative for CD19 and CD56 were sorted. Assay: immunoSEQ multiplex PCR; the TCRdb copy retains only in-frame clones and omits some. The table shows 10,000 to 11,000 clones, with 60% to 85% occurring only once. Losses at the gene ends were 5 bases for V and 8 bases for J; bases not matched to a gene: 9. Germline V gene data show CDR1 as SGHTA and CDR2 as FQGNSA. The CDR3 is made up of 16 amino acids. The material was CD8+ T cells sorted from blood (inferred from file names), obtained from a patient given nivolumab and ipilimumab in sequence. This sequence was found in a human donor with melanoma. The rearrangement joins TRBV7-2 to TRBJ1-6; TRBD1 matches 10 bases. CDR3 amino acids: CASSPGQGVRDSPLHF. CDR3 nucleotide sequence: TGTGCCAGCAGCCCAGGACAGGGGGTCAGAGATTCACCCCTCCACTTT.